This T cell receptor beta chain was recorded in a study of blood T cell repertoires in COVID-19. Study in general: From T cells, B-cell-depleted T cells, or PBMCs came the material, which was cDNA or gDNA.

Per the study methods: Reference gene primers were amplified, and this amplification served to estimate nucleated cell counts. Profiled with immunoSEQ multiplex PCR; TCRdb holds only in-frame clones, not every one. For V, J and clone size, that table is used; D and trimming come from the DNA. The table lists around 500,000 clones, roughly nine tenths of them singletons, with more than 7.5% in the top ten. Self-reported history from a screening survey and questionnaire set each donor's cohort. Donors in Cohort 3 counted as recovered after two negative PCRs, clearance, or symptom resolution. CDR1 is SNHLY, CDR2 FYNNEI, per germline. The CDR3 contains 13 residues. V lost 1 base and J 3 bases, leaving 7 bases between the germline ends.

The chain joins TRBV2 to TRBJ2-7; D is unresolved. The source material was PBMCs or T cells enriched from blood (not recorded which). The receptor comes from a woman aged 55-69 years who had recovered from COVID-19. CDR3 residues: CASSEGQNYEQYV. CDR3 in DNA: TGTGCCAGCAGTGAAGGGCAAAACTACGAGCAGTACGTC.